The text below deals with one T cell receptor beta chain. Its matching antigen is unknown. As defined, naive CD8 cells were CD45RO-negative and positively selected for CCR7, with terminally differentiated effector memory CD45RA+ cells excluded. Authors' methods: With immunoSEQ giving junction-only sequences and no quality scores, filtering differed. Method: immunoSEQ multiplex PCR; TCRdb's copy keeps in-frame clones and lacks some. The D gene and trimming were derived from the DNA, and the V and J assignments and clone size from that table. The sample holds 660,000 or so clones, approximately 96% seen once. The sample comes from a study of shared clonotypes between healthy human individuals. Study-level findings and limits: The low donor count limited represented genetic and exposure-history diversity. Naive subsets, compared against memory subsets, generally had larger estimated richness values.

The sample consisted of naive CD8+ T cells sorted from blood. The sequence came from a young woman in good health.

The chain's CDR3 is CASSPDPKAQGGELFF. CDR3 nucleotides: TGTGCCAGCAGCCCCGACCCCAAGGCCCAAGGCGGGGAGCTGTTTTTT. The chain couples TRBV11-2 to TRBJ2-2; D remains ambiguous. The germline CDR1 and CDR2 sequences are SGHAT and FQNNGV. Trimming cost V 5 bases and J 7 bases, with 20 bases left between them. CDR3 length: 16 amino acids.